This T cell receptor (beta chain) was observed in a study of T cells in Graves' hyperthyroidism and ophthalmopathy. Study findings and constraints: Ophthalmopathy got predicted by the model a median around six months before its onset.

Germline CDR1 SQVTM, CDR2 ANQGSEA. Losses at the gene ends were 4 bases for V and 4 bases for J; bases not matched to a gene: 6. The CDR3 is 14 residues long. Amplified regions were TCR beta CDR3 sequences from RNA transcripts. TCR CDR3 regions were first amplified by RT-PCR with HTBI primers. MiXCR, applied by TCRdb to the multiplex PCR reads, yields one record per CDR3 protein. Here the sample spans 480,000 or so distinct CDR3 sequences, around 15% being singletons. There are many counts of this clonotype. The target antigen is unknown. The V and J genes are TRBV29-1 and TRBJ2-3; 9 bases agree with TRBD2. This clonotype was sampled from a woman in her late teens or twenties with Graves' hyperthyroidism. The sample consisted of blood. The CDR3 nucleotides are TGCAGCGTTGCCGAGCGGGAGGTCGCAGATACGCAGTATTTT. It translates to CSVAEREVADTQYF.